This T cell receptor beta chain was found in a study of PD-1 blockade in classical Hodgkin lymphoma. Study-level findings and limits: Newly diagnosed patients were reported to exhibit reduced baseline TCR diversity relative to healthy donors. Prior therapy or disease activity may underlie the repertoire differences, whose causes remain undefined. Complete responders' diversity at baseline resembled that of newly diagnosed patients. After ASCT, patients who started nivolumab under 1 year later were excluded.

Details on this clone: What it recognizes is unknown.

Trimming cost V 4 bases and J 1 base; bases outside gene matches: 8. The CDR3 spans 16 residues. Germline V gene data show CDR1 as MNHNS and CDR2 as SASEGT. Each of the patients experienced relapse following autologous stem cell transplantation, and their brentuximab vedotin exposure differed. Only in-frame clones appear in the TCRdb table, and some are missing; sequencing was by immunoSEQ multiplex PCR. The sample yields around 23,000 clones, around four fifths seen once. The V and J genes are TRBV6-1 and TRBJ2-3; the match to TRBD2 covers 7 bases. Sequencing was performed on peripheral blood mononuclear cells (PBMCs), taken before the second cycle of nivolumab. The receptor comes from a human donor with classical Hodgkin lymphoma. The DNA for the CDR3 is TGTGCCAGCAGTGTGAGCAGCGGGGCAGGCACAGATACGCAGTATTTT. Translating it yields CASSVSSGAGTDTQYF.